Sequencing of this T cell receptor beta chain was carried out in a study of OX40 agonist ivuxolimab in advanced cancers. Study-level information: Ivuxolimab doses were 0.01, 0.1, 0.3, 1.5, 3 or 10 mg/kg every 2 weeks. The study enrolled dose-escalation patients with hepatocellular carcinoma, melanoma, renal cell or head and neck cancer. Participants averaged 60 years of age (range roughly 23 to 80) and were around 80% male.

General study findings and limits: More expanded clones were seen, on average, in CD8+ T cells than in CD4+.

V lost 6 bases to trimming and J lost 5 bases; unmatched junction nucleotides: 2. From germline, CDR1 is MNHNY and CDR2 SVGAGI (reference sequence). This CDR3 comprises 13 residues. Clones were sequenced by immunoSEQ multiplex PCR, and TCRdb holds only the in-frame ones, with some missing. The table lists tens of thousands of clones, 85% to 90% of them singletons, with approximately 0.5% in the top ten. Turning to this clone: As yet, its antigen is unknown.

The rearrangement joins TRBV6-6 to TRBJ2-1; 9 nucleotides match TRBD2. The input for sequencing was CD4+ or CD8+ T cells sorted from blood, taken in a trial of the OX40 agonist ivuxolimab. The TCR comes from an adult with an advanced solid tumor such as melanoma, head and neck, liver or kidney cancer. DNA for the CDR3: TGTGCCAGCAGGGGACTAGCTAACAATGAGCAGTTCTTC. Translated, it gives CASRGLANNEQFF.